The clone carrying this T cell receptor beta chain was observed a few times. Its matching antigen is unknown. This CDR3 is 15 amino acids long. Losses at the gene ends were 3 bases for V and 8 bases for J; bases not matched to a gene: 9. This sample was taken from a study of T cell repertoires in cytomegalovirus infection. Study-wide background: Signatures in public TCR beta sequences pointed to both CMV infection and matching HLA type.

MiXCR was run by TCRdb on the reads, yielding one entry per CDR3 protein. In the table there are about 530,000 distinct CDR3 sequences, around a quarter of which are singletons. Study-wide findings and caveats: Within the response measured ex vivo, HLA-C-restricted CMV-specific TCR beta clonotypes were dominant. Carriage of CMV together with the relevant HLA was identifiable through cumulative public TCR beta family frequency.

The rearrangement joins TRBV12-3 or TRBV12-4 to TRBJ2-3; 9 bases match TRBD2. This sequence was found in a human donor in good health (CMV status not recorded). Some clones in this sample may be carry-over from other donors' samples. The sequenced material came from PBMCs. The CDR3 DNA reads TGTGCCAGCAGTTTTATGGGCGGGAGGGCCCCTACGCAGTATTTT. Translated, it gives CASSFMGGRAPTQYF.